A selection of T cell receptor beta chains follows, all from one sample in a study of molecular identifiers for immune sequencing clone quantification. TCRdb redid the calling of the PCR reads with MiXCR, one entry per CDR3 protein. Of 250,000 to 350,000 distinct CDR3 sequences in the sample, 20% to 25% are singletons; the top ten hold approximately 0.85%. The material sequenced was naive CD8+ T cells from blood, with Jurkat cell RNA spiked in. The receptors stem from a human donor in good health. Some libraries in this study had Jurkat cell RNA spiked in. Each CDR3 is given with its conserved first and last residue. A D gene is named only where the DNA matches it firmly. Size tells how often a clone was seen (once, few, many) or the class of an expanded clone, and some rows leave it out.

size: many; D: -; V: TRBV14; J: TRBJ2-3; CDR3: CASSQESLTFSTDTQYF; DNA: TGTGCCAGCAGCCAAGAATCGTTGACGTTTAGCACAGATACGCAGTATTTT
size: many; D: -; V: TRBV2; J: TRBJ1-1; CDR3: CASSEAGVNTEAFF; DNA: TGTGCCAGCAGTGAAGCTGGGGTGAACACTGAAGCTTTCTTT
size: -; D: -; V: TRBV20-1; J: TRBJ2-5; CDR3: CSARGSQETQYF; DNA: TGCAGTGCTAGAGGCAGCCAAGAGACCCAGTACTTC
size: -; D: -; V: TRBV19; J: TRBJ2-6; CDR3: CASSMWGSGANVLTF; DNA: TGTGCCAGTAGTATGTGGGGCTCTGGGGCCAACGTCCTGACTTTC
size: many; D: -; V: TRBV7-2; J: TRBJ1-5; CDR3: CASSHEGGEYQPQHF; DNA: TGTGCCAGCAGCCATGAGGGTGGAGAATATCAGCCCCAGCATTTT
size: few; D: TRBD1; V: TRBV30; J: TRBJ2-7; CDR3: CAWLGFEPGQGYEQYF; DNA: TGTGCCTGGCTCGGGTTCGAACCGGGACAGGGCTACGAGCAGTACTTC
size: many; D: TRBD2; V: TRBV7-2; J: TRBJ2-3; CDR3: CASSLWVAGPSTDTQYF; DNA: TGTGCCAGCAGCTTATGGGTAGCGGGACCCAGCACAGATACGCAGTATTTT
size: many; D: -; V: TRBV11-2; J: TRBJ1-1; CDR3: CASSPRGYTEAFF; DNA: TGTGCCAGCAGCCCGAGGGGTTACACTGAAGCTTTCTTT
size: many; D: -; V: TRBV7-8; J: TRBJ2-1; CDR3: CASSLPSTTDLSYNEQFF; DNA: TGTGCCAGCAGCTTACCCTCGACGACAGACCTCTCCTACAATGAGCAGTTCTTC
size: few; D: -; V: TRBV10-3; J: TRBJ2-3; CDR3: CAISAVSGVHDTQYF; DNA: TGTGCCATCAGTGCGGTCTCGGGTGTCCACGATACGCAGTATTTT
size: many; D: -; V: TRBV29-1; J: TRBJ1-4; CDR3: CSVEIPLNEKLFF; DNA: TGCAGCGTTGAAATACCCCTTAATGAAAAACTGTTTTTT
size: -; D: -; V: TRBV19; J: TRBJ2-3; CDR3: CASSQDKSTDTQYF; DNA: TGTGCCAGTAGTCAGGACAAAAGCACAGATACGCAGTATTTT
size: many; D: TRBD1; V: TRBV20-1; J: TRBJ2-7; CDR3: CSARDQGTVSYEQYF; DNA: TGCAGTGCTAGAGATCAGGGGACAGTCTCCTACGAGCAGTACTTC
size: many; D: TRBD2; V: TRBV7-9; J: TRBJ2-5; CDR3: CASSLGASGEQETQYF; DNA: TGTGCCAGCAGCTTAGGCGCTAGCGGGGAACAAGAGACCCAGTACTTC
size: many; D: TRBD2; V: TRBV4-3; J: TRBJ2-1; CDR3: CASSPGLAGVNEQFF; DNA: TGCGCCAGCAGCCCAGGACTAGCGGGAGTTAATGAGCAGTTCTTC
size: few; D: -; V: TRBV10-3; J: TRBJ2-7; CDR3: CAIRPNTRFEQYF; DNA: TGTGCCATCAGACCGAATACGAGATTCGAGCAGTACTTC
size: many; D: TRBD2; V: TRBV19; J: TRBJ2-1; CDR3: CASSIAGGLAGLSSYNEQFF; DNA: TGTGCCAGTAGTATAGCGGGGGGACTAGCGGGGCTTAGCTCCTACAATGAGCAGTTCTTC
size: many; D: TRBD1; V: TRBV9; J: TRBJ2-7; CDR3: CASSVGTGTYEQYF; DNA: TGTGCCAGCAGCGTCGGGACAGGAACTTACGAGCAGTACTTC
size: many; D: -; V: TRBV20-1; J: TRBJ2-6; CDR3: CSAQFSGANVLTF; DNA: TGCAGTGCTCAGTTCTCTGGGGCCAACGTCCTGACTTTC
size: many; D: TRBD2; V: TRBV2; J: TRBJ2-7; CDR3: CASSVELAGGQSSYEQYF; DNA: TGTGCCAGCAGTGTTGAGCTAGCGGGGGGGCAGAGCTCCTACGAGCAGTACTTC
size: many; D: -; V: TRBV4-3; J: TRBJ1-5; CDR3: CASSQDRLSNQPQHF; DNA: TGCGCCAGCAGCCAAGATCGGCTCAGCAATCAGCCCCAGCATTTT
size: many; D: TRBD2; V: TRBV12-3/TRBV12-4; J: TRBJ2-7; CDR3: CASSGWTSGSGEQYF; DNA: TGTGCCAGCAGTGGTTGGACTAGCGGGAGTGGTGAGCAGTACTTC
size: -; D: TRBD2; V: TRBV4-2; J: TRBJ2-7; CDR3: CASSQVISGSSYEQYF; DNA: TGTGCCAGCAGCCAAGTTATTAGCGGGAGCTCGTACGAGCAGTACTTC
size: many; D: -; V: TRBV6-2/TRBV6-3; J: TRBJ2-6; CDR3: CATSRGANVLTF; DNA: TGTGCCACCTCTCGGGGGGCCAACGTCCTGACTTTC
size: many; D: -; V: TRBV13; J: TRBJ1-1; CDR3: CASSSRYENTEAFF; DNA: TGTGCCAGCAGCTCCCGCTATGAGAACACTGAAGCTTTCTTT
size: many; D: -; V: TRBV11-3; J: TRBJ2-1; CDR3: CASSPGRSYNEQFF; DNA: TGTGCCAGCAGCCCAGGGAGAAGCTACAATGAGCAGTTCTTC
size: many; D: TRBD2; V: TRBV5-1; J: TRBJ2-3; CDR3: CASSIRTSDSASTDTQYF; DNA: TGCGCCAGCAGCATCAGGACTAGCGATAGTGCTAGCACAGATACGCAGTATTTT
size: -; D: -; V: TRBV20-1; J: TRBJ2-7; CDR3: CSARGPGMLQVEQYF; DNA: TGCAGTGCCAGGGGTCCAGGGATGCTTCAGGTCGAGCAGTACTTC
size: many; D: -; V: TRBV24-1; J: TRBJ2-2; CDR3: CATSDLRGLDTGELFF; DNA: TGTGCCACCAGTGATTTGAGGGGATTGGACACCGGGGAGCTGTTTTTT
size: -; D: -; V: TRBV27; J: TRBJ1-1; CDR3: CASSFSSRGMNTEAFF; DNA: TGTGCCAGCAGTTTCTCATCCAGGGGCATGAACACTGAAGCTTTCTTT
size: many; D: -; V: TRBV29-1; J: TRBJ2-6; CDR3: CSVGSMADSGANVLTF; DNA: TGCAGCGTTGGATCAATGGCAGACTCTGGGGCCAACGTCCTGACTTTC
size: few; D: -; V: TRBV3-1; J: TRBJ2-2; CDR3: CASSPPPRVPTGELFF; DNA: TGTGCCAGCAGCCCCCCCCCACGCGTACCCACCGGGGAGCTGTTTTTT
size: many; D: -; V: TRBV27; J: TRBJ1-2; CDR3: CASSFLPPGEYHGYTF; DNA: TGTGCCAGCAGTTTCCTACCCCCAGGGGAATACCATGGCTACACCTTC
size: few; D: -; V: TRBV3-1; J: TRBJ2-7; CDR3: CASSHRRGPLHEQYF; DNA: TGTGCCAGCAGCCATCGCCGGGGACCTCTTCACGAGCAGTACTTC
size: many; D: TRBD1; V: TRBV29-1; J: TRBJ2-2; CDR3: CSVKQGFGELFF; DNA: TGCAGCGTTAAACAGGGGTTCGGGGAGCTGTTTTTT
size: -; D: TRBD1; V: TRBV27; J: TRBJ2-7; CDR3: CASGLDRIREQYF; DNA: TGTGCCAGCGGTTTGGACAGGATTCGCGAGCAGTACTTC
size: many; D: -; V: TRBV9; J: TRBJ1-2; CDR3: CASSVDAGGGDNGYTF; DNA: TGTGCCAGCAGCGTAGACGCTGGGGGGGGAGACAATGGCTACACCTTC
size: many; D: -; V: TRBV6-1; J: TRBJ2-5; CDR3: CASSELAGQETQYF; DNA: TGTGCCAGCAGTGAACTAGCTGGCCAAGAGACCCAGTACTTC
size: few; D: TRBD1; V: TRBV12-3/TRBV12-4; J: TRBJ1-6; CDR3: CASSGQGLRDSPLHF; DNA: TGTGCCAGCAGTGGACAGGGGCTGAGGGATTCACCCCTCCACTTT
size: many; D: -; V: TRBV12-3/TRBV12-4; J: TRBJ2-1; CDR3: CASSPANIGEQFF; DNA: TGTGCCAGCAGTCCAGCTAATATCGGTGAGCAGTTCTTC
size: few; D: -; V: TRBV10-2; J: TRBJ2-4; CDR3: CASSGADIQYF; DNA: TGCGCCAGCAGTGGGGCTGATATTCAGTACTTC
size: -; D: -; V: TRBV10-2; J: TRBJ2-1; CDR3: CASSQDNEQFF; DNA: TGCGCCAGCAGTCAAGACAATGAGCAGTTCTTC
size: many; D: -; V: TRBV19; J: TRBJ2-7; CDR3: CASRGDEQYF; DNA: TGTGCCAGCCGTGGGGATGAGCAGTACTTC
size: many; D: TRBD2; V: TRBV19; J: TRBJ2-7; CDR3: CASSRRLAGVYEQYF; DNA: TGTGCCAGTAGTCGACGACTAGCGGGGGTATACGAGCAGTACTTC
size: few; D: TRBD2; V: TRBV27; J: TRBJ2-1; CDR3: CASSLLAGAKGNEQFF; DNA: TGTGCCAGCAGTTTATTGGCGGGAGCTAAGGGCAATGAGCAGTTCTTC
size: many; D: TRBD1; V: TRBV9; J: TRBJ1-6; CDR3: CASSTGTGSSPLHF; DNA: TGTGCCAGCAGCACTGGGACAGGGAGTTCACCCCTCCACTTT
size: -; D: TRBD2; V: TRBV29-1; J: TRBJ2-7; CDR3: CSVESFGGRVCEQYF; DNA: TGCAGCGTTGAATCATTCGGCGGGAGGGTCTGCGAGCAGTACTTC